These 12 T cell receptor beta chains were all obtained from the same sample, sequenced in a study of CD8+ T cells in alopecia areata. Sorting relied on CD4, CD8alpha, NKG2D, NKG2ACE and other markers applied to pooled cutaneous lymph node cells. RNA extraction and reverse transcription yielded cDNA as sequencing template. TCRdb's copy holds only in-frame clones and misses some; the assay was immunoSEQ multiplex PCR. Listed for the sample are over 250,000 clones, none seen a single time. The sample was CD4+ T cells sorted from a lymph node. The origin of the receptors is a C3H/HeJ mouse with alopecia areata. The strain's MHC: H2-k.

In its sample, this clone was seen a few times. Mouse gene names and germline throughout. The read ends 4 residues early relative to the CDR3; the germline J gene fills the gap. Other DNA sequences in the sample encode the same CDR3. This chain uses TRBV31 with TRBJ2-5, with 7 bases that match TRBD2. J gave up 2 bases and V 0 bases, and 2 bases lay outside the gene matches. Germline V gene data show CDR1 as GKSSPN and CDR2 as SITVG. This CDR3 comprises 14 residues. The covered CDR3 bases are TGTGCCTGGAGTCTGGGGGGGGGCCAAGAC. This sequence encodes CAWSLGGGQD. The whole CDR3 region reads CAWSLGGGQDTQYF.

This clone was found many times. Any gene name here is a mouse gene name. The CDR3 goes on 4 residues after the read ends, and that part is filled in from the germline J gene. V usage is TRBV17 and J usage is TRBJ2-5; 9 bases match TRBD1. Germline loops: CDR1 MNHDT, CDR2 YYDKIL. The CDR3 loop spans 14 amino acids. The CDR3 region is CASRRTGGADTQYF. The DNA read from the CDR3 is TGTGCTAGCAGGCGTACAGGGGGCGCGGAC. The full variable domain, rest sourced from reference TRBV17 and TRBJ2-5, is DTTVKQNPRYKLARVGKPVNLICSQTMNHDTMYWYQKKPNQAPKLLLFYYDKILNREADTFEKFQSSRPNNSFCSLYIGSAGLEYSAMYLCASRRTGGADTQYFGPGTRLLVL.

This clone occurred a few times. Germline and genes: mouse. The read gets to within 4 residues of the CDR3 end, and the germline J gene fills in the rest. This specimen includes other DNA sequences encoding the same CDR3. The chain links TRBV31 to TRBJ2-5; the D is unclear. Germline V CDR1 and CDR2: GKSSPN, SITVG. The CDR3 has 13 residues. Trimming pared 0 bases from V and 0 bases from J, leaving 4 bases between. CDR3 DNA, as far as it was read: TGTGCCTGGAGTCTCCAGAACCAAGAC. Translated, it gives CAWSLQNQD. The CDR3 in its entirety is CAWSLQNQDTQYF.

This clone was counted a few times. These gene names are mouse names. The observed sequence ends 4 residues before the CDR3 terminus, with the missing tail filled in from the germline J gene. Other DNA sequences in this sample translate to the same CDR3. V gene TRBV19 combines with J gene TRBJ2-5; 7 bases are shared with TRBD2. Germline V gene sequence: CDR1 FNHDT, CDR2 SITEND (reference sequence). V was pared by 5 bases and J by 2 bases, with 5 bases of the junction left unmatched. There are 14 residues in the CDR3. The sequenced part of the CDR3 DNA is TGTGCCAGCAGCACGACTGGGTCCCAAGAC. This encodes CASSTTGSQD. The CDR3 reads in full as CASSTTGSQDTQYF.

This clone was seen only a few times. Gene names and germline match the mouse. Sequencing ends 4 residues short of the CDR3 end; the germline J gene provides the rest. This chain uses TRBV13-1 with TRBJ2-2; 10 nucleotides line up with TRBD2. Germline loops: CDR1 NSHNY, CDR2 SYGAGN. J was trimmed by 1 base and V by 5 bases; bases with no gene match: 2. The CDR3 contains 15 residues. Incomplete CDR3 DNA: TGTGCCAGCAGGAACTGGGGGGGAAACACCGGG. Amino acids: CASRNWGGNTG. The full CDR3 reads CASRNWGGNTGQLYF.

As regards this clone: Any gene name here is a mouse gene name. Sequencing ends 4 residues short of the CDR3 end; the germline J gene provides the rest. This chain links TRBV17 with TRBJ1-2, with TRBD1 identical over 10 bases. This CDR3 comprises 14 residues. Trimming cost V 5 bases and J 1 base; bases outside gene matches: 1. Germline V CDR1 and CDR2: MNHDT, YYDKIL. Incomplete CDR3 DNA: TGTGCTAGCAGTGGGGACAGGGGAAACTCC. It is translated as CASSGDRGNS. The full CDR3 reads CASSGDRGNSDYTF.

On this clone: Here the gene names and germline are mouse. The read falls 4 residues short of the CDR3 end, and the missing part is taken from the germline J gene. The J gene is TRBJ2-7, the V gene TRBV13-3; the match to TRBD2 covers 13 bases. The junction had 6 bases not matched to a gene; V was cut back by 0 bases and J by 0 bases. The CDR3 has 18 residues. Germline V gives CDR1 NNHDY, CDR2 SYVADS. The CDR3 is CASSDARGLGGSSYEQYF. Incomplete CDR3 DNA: TGTGCCAGCAGTGATGCTCGGGGACTGGGGGGGAGCTCCTAT.

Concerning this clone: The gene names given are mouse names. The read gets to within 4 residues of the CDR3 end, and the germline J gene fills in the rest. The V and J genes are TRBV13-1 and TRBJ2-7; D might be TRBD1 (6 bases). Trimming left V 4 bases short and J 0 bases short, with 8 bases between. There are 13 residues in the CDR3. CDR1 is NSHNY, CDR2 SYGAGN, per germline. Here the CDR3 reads CASSPGASYEQYF. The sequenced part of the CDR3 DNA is TGTGCCAGCAGTCCAGGGGCCTCCTAT.

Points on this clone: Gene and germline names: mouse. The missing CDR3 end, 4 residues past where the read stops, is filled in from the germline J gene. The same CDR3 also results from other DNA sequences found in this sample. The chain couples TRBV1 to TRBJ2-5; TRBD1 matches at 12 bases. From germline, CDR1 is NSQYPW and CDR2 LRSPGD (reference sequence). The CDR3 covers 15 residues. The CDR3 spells CTCSAGTGGADTQYF. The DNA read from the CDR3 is TGCACCTGCAGTGCCGGGACAGGGGGCGCAGAC.

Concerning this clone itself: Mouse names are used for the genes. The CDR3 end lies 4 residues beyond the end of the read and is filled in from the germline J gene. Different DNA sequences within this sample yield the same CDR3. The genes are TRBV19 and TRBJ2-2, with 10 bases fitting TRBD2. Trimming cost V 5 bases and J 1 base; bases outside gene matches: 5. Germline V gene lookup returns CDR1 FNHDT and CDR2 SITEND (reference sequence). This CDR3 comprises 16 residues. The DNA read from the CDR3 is TGTGCCAGCAGCCCCCGGGACTGGGGAAACACCGGG. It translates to CASSPRDWGNTG. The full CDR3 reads CASSPRDWGNTGQLYF.

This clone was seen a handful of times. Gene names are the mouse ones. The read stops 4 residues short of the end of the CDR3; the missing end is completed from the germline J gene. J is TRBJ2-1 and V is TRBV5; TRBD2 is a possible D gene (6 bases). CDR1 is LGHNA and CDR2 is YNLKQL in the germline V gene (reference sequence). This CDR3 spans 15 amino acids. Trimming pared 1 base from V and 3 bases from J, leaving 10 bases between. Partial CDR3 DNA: TGTGCCAGCAGCCAAGGGCTGGGGACCTATGCT. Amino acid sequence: CASSQGLGTYA. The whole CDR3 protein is CASSQGLGTYAEQFF.

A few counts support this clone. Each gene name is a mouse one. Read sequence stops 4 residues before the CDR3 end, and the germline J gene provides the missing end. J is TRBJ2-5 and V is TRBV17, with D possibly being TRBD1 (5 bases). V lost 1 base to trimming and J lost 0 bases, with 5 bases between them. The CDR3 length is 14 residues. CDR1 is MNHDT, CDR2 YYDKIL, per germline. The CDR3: CASSRAGNQDTQYF. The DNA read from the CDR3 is TGTGCTAGCAGTAGAGCAGGGAACCAAGAC.